Each of the 25 T cell receptor beta chains below was sequenced from the same sample in a study of blood T cell repertoires in COVID-19 (dated by TCRdb to the early 2020s). Library creation used the immunoSEQ multiplex PCR assay. Held by TCRdb, this immuneACCESS table contains in-frame sequences only and omits some clones. Under half of the omission traces to an unresolved V gene where checked; the cause of the rest is unknown. The sample records approximately 280,000 clones, 89% of which are singletons. 2% to 2.5% of the sample is taken by the ten largest. Material: peripheral blood. These receptors were obtained from a man aged 45 to 65 with acute or convalescent COVID-19.

The chain uses TRBV3-1 (or the pseudogene TRBV3-2) and TRBJ1-3, with D maybe TRBD1 (6 bases). The germline V gene has CDR1 LGHDT and CDR2 YNNKEL (reference sequence). Trimming removed 1 base at V and 0 bases at J, with 10 bases between. This CDR3 is 16 amino acids long. The CDR3, as DNA: TGTGCCAGCAGCCAAGGCCGACAGGTCTCTGGAAACACCATATATTTT. This sequence encodes CASSQGRQVSGNTIYF.

This rearrangement joins TRBV7-9 to TRBJ2-5; 15 nucleotides align to TRBD2. The trim removed 3 bases at V and 0 bases at J, leaving 8 bases unmatched. Germline CDR1 and CDR2: SEHNR and FQNEAQ (reference sequence). This CDR3 comprises 19 residues. CDR3 region: CASSFGLAGGPTNQETQYF. Here the CDR3 DNA reads TGTGCCAGCAGCTTCGGACTAGCGGGGGGGCCCACCAACCAAGAGACCCAGTACTTC.

The chain recombines TRBV11-2 with TRBJ1-1, with 9 nucleotides matching TRBD1. CDR1 is SGHAT, CDR2 FQNNGV, per germline. This CDR3 region has 17 residues. V lost 5 bases, J lost 7 bases, and 17 bases stayed unmatched. The CDR3 region is CASSPGTGYSLSDEAFF. The CDR3 bases are TGTGCCAGCAGCCCGGGGACAGGGTACTCTCTCTCCGATGAAGCTTTCTTT.

The gene calls are TRBV2 and TRBJ2-2; TRBD2 aligns across 7 bases. The CDR3 consists of 15 residues. Looked up from germline, CDR1 is SNHLY and CDR2 is FYNNEI. With V trimmed by 5 bases and J by 2 bases, 5 bases remained unmatched. CDR3 amino acids: CASSLASGNTGELFF. The CDR3 DNA sequence: TGTGCCAGCAGTTTGGCTAGCGGCAACACCGGGGAGCTGTTTTTT.

The chain links TRBV2 to TRBJ1-1; 11 positions match TRBD1. Trimming removed 6 bases from V and 9 bases from J; junction bases left unmatched: 6. The CDR3 is 13 amino acids. Per germline, CDR1 SNHLY and CDR2 FYNNEI. DNA of the CDR3: TGTGCCAGCAGGTGGACAGGGGGCGAGAAAGCTTTCTTT. The encoded protein is CASRWTGGEKAFF.

This chain connects TRBV7-9 to TRBJ2-1, with D tentatively TRBD1 (5 bases). Deletions cut 1 base from V and 6 bases from J, with 13 bases between. Germline V CDR1 and CDR2: SEHNR, FQNEAQ (reference sequence). The CDR3 sequence is 15 residues long. The CDR3: CASSLVLPGSNEQFF. CDR3 coding DNA: TGTGCCAGCAGCTTAGTTCTCCCAGGGTCCAATGAGCAGTTCTTC.

V gene TRBV6-5 combines with J gene TRBJ2-7, with TRBD2 matching over 9 bases. This CDR3 has 15 amino acids. Per the germline V gene, CDR1 is MNHEY and CDR2 is SVGAGI. J gave up 2 bases and V 5 bases, and 7 bases lay outside the gene matches. CDR3: CASSTRLAVPYEQYF. The CDR3 DNA reads TGTGCCAGCAGTACAAGACTAGCGGTACCCTACGAGCAGTACTTC.

The gene calls are TRBV7-2 and TRBJ2-3; 10 bases are shared with TRBD2. Per the germline V gene, CDR1 is SGHTA and CDR2 is FQGNSA. V lost 1 base, J lost 4 bases, and 5 bases stayed unmatched. The CDR3 consists of 16 residues. The CDR3 sequence: CASSLEKRGGPDTQYF. In DNA form, the CDR3 reads TGTGCCAGCAGCTTAGAAAAGCGGGGGGGCCCAGATACGCAGTATTTT. Full variable domain (remainder filled in from reference TRBV7-2 and TRBJ2-3): GAGVSQSPSNKVTEKGKDVELRCDPISGHTALYWYRQSLGQGLEFLIYFQGNSAPDKSGLPSDRFSAERTGGSVSTLTIQRTQQEDSAVYLCASSLEKRGGPDTQYFGPGTRLTVL.

The V gene is TRBV10-2, the J gene TRBJ1-2; no reliable D call. The germline V gene encodes CDR1 WSHSY and CDR2 SAAADI. V lost 6 bases and J 4 bases, leaving 12 bases between the germline ends. This CDR3 has 13 residues. The CDR3 DNA reads TGCGCCAGCAGCGAGAGAAGCGGCTATGGCTACACCTTC. It yields the protein CASSERSGYGYTF.

This clone was seen only once. The gene calls are TRBV24-1 and TRBJ1-4; 9 positions agree with TRBD1. CDR1 and CDR2 (germline): KGHDR, SFDVKD. The CDR3 is 16 amino acids. V shed 3 bases and J 6 bases; nucleotides not matched to a gene: 7. For the CDR3, the DNA is TGTGCCACCAGTGATACGCGACAGGGGGGGGATGAAAAACTGTTTTTT. Translation gives CATSDTRQGGDEKLFF.

For the CDR3, the DNA is TGTGCCAGTACCTCCGGGGTTGTACAAGGCAACTATGGCTACACCTTC. Its translation is CASTSGVVQGNYGYTF. The V and J genes are TRBV19 and TRBJ1-2, with D hard to call. The germline V gene encodes CDR1 LNHDA and CDR2 SQIVND (reference sequence). The CDR3 consists of 16 residues. V dropped 7 bases and J dropped 2 bases, with 20 bases sitting between them.

This sequence joins TRBV5-1 and TRBJ2-5; 8 nucleotides align to TRBD1. Germline CDR1 is SGHRS and CDR2 is YFSETQ. CDR3 length: 15 residues. Trimming took 7 bases from V and 5 from J; bases not matched to a gene: 13. The CDR3 nucleotides read TGCGCCAGCGGACTACTTACGACAGGGGCTGAGACCCAGTACTTC. Translated: CASGLLTTGAETQYF.

The gene calls are TRBV7-3 and TRBJ1-2, with 11 bases that match TRBD1. Trimming cost V 2 bases and J 4 bases; bases outside gene matches: 0. The germline V gene encodes CDR1 SGHTA and CDR2 FQGTGA. The CDR3 totals 14 residues. CDR3 coding DNA: TGTGCCAGCAGCTTAGGGACAGGGGGCTATGGCTACACCTTC. It is translated as CASSLGTGGYGYTF.

The V and J genes are TRBV15 and TRBJ1-6; weak D call: TRBD1 (5 bases). The CDR3 runs 14 residues. V lost 6 bases and J 7 bases, leaving 13 bases between the germline ends. The germline gives CDR1 LNHNV, CDR2 YYDKDF (reference sequence). The CDR3 DNA sequence: TGTGCCACCAGGCGGGGGGGTCGGAATTCACCCCTCCACTTT. This encodes CATRRGGRNSPLHF.

Turning to this clone: Other nucleotide sequences from this sample produce the same CDR3. The V call is TRBV5-1, the J call TRBJ2-1, with a tentative D call TRBD1 (6 bases). The CDR3 has 16 residues. Trimming stripped 0 bases from V and 1 base from J, with 11 bases between. Per germline, CDR1 SGHRS and CDR2 YFSETQ. The CDR3 coding sequence is TGCGCCAGCAGCTTGGTGGGGGCGTCATCCTACAATGAGCAGTTCTTC. Protein: CASSLVGASSYNEQFF. Drawing the rest from reference TRBV5-1 and TRBJ2-1, the complete variable domain is KAGVTQTPRYLIKTRGQQVTLSCSPISGHRSVSWYQQTPGQGLQFLFEYFSETQRNKGNFPGRFSGRQFSNSRSEMNVSTLELGDSALYLCASSLVGASSYNEQFFGPGTRLTVL.

The chain has TRBV11-2 and TRBJ1-2, with D possibly matching TRBD1 (5 bases). CDR1 is SGHAT, CDR2 FQNNGV, per germline. Trimming pared 5 bases from V and 2 bases from J, leaving 9 bases between. This CDR3 has 13 amino acids. This CDR3 reads CASSPDKNYGYTF. The CDR3 DNA reads as TGTGCCAGCAGCCCGGACAAGAACTATGGCTACACCTTC.

The sample holds a few counts of this clone. The chain carries TRBV5-1 and TRBJ1-4; D not certain. Germline CDR1 and CDR2: SGHRS and YFSETQ. This CDR3 comprises 15 residues. V was cut by 0 bases and J by 0 bases, with 6 bases left in between. Written as DNA, the CDR3 is TGCGCCAGCAGCTTGGTTGCGGCAACTAATGAAAAACTGTTTTTT. It translates to CASSLVAATNEKLFF.

This sequence joins TRBV7-6 and TRBJ1-5; 10 positions agree with TRBD1. Germline V gives CDR1 SGHVS, CDR2 FNYEAQ. The length of the CDR3 is 15 residues. J lost 7 bases, V lost 4 bases, and 7 bases had no gene match. The CDR3 DNA reads as TGTGCCAGCAGCTCCGGACAGGGGGTAGGGCAGCCCCAGCATTTT. This translates into CASSSGQGVGQPQHF.

This clone came up once. The rearrangement uses TRBV6-5 and TRBJ2-2, with D perhaps matching TRBD1 (5 bases). This CDR3 contains 15 residues. Germline CDR1 is MNHEY and CDR2 is SVGAGI. Trimming removed 7 bases from V and 6 bases from J, with 18 bases in between. CDR3 in amino acids: CASIKKGPGPGELFF. The CDR3 coding sequence is TGTGCCAGCATCAAGAAGGGGCCAGGCCCCGGGGAGCTGTTTTTT.

Worth noting for this clone: The same CDR3 is also encoded by other DNA sequences in this sample. This rearrangement joins TRBV18 to TRBJ1-5; the D is unclear. The CDR3 totals 14 residues. Trimming pared 2 bases from V and 2 bases from J, leaving 7 bases between. Germline lookup yields CDR1 KGHSH and CDR2 LQKENI. Here the CDR3 reads CASSPGGGNQPQHF. CDR3 DNA: TGTGCCAGCTCACCAGGCGGTGGCAATCAGCCCCAGCATTTT.

The chain is built from TRBV7-3 and TRBJ2-7, with D perhaps matching TRBD1 (6 bases). The V and J ends lost 5 bases and 1 base respectively, with 9 bases between them. CDR3 size: 13 residues. The V gene's germline CDR1 is SGHTA and CDR2 FQGTGA. The CDR3: CASSIGQSYEQYF. DNA for the CDR3: TGTGCCAGCAGCATAGGACAGTCCTACGAGCAGTACTTC. Based on the CDR3 plus reference TRBV7-3 and TRBJ2-7, the full variable domain is GAGVSQTPSNKVTEKGKYVELRCDPISGHTALYWYRQSLGQGPEFLIYFQGTGAADDSGLPNDRFFAVRPEGSVSTLKIQRTERGDSAVYLCASSIGQSYEQYFGPGTRLTVT.

In this sample, this clone turned up once. V usage is TRBV18 and J usage is TRBJ2-7; TRBD2 matches 7 bases. With V trimmed by 3 bases and J by 4 bases, 12 bases remained unmatched. The CDR3 extends over 16 amino acids. Germline-derived CDR1 and CDR2 are KGHSH and LQKENI. CDR3 residues: CASSPPGRGAWYEQYF. The CDR3, as DNA: TGTGCCAGCTCACCCCCGGGGAGGGGCGCCTGGTACGAGCAGTACTTC.

The table lists this clone with a few counts. The chain has TRBV6-5 and TRBJ2-5; 8 nucleotides align to TRBD1. CDR3 length equals 15 residues. V gave up 7 bases and J gave up 5 bases; unmatched junction bases: 12. Per germline, CDR1 MNHEY and CDR2 SVGAGI. The chain's CDR3 is CASTSPQGEGETQYF. The CDR3 DNA sequence: TGTGCCAGCACCTCCCCACAGGGGGAAGGTGAGACCCAGTACTTC.

In nucleotides, the CDR3 is TGTGCCAGCAGCTTGGGACAGGGGGGAGCTAACTATGGCTACACCTTC. Protein product: CASSLGQGGANYGYTF. This rearrangement joins TRBV5-8 to TRBJ1-2, with TRBD1 matching over 9 bases. Trimming took 0 bases from V and 0 from J; bases not matched to a gene: 3. This CDR3 is 16 amino acids long. Germline CDR1 SGHTS, CDR2 YDEGEE.

V is TRBV5-5 and J is TRBJ2-7; TRBD1 matches at 8 bases. The CDR3 is made up of 15 amino acids. Germline CDR1 is SGHKS and CDR2 is YYEKEE (reference sequence). J gave up 3 bases and V 5 bases, and 10 bases lay outside the gene matches. DNA for the CDR3: TGTGCCAGCAGTTGGGGACAGGACCCTGGCTACGAGCAGTACTTC. It specifies CASSWGQDPGYEQYF.